The clone carrying this T cell receptor beta chain was counted between two and nine times. The sample comes from a study of response to subunit inactivated influenza vaccine. Each CDR3 protein gets one entry after TCRdb re-called the RT-PCR reads with MiXCR. The repertoire holds about half a million distinct CDR3 sequences, less than 8% seen once, with under 15% in the top ten. The V segment lost 4 bases and the J segment 5 bases; nucleotides outside the gene matches: 10. This CDR3 has 16 residues. Germline CDR1 and CDR2: SGHKS and YYEKEE (reference sequence). The sequence was collected from a man between 50 and 75 years old who received an inactivated influenza vaccine. This chain links TRBV5-5 with TRBJ2-5, with 11 bases aligning to TRBD2. The specimen was PBMCs from blood, collected 23 to 25 months after vaccination. For the CDR3, the DNA is TGTGCCAGCAGCCCTATAGCGGGAGGGCTTGTCGAGACCCAGTACTTC. Protein product: CASSPIAGGLVETQYF.